Listed below are T cell receptor beta chains from one sample, sequenced in a study of regulatory T cells in long-lasting Graves disease. A single record per CDR3 protein comes from TCRdb applying MiXCR to the multiplex PCR reads. The data hold around 510,000 distinct CDR3 sequences, with around 21% observed a single time. The input for sequencing was peripheral blood mononuclear cells (PBMCs), taken when the disease was refractory, from a patient treated with antithyroid drugs. These receptors were collected from a female donor with Graves disease. Both conserved end residues are part of each CDR3. Fields, in order: clone size, V gene, J gene, D gene, CDR3 DNA, CDR3 protein. The D gene is left open where the match is weak. The listing skips clone size in some rows; elsewhere it reads once, few, many or a size class.

many	TRBV28	TRBJ1-6	-	TGTGCCAGCAGTTTAGGGACCAATAATTCACCCCTCCACTTT	CASSLGTNNSPLHF
once	TRBV20-1	TRBJ2-1	-	TGCAGTGCTAGAGATCGGGGACAAGGGGGAGCCTACAATGAGCAGTTCTTC	CSARDRGQGGAYNEQFF
-	TRBV5-1	TRBJ1-4	-	TGCGCCAGCAGCTTGGGACGGCCAACTAATGAAAAACTGTTTTTT	CASSLGRPTNEKLFF
few	TRBV7-9	TRBJ2-5	TRBD2	TGTGCCAGCAGCTTAGAACGCGGGAGGGCTGGGGAGACCCAGTACTTC	CASSLERGRAGETQYF
few	TRBV14	TRBJ1-1	TRBD1	TGTGCCAGCAGCCAAGCATCCGGAGGGACAGATTGGGACACTGAAGCTTTCTTT	CASSQASGGTDWDTEAFF
few	TRBV13	TRBJ2-1	-	TGTGCCAGCAGCGAATTGGGGGCATACAATGAGCAGTTCTTC	CASSELGAYNEQFF
many	TRBV6-1	TRBJ1-1	-	TGTGCCAGCAGTCATCGACAGGTATTGAACACTGAAGCTTTCTTT	CASSHRQVLNTEAFF
-	TRBV2	TRBJ2-7	-	TGTGCCAGCAGAATAACAGGGTTTCCCGAGCAGTACTTC	CASRITGFPEQYF
few	TRBV9	TRBJ1-4	TRBD1	TGTGCCAGCACCATAGGGGGAGGGGGCGCAGCTAATGAAAAACTGTTTTTT	CASTIGGGGAANEKLFF
-	TRBV6-1	TRBJ2-5	TRBD1	TGTGCCAGCACCGGTACAGGGGACAGGGGGGAGACCCAGTACTTC	CASTGTGDRGETQYF
many	TRBV7-6	TRBJ1-1	-	TGTGCCAGCAGCTCTGCCTGGGCCAATGAAGCTTTCTTT	CASSSAWANEAFF
-	TRBV6-2/TRBV6-3	TRBJ2-4	-	TGTGCCAGCAGTCCACTCAGGGGAGCCAAAAACATTCAGTACTTC	CASSPLRGAKNIQYF
many	TRBV12-3/TRBV12-4	TRBJ2-7	TRBD2	TGTGCCAGCAGTCCCCGGACTAGCGGAAACTACGAGCAGTACTTC	CASSPRTSGNYEQYF
many	TRBV10-3	TRBJ2-5	-	TGTGCCATCAGTGAGTCGTGGCAGCCTGCAACAGAGACCCAGTACTTC	CAISESWQPATETQYF
few	TRBV6-2/TRBV6-3	TRBJ2-7	TRBD2	TGTGCCAGCACTTACGGATTGATTGGAGTGGCGGGAGAGTGGGAGCAGTACTTC	CASTYGLIGVAGEWEQYF
-	TRBV7-9	TRBJ1-1	-	TGTGCCAGCAGCTTTCCCCTCGGGACGTCTGACACTGAAGCTTTCTTT	CASSFPLGTSDTEAFF
-	TRBV20-1	TRBJ2-5	-	TGCAGTGCTTTGCGTACGGGGGGCTCGGGGGAGACCCAGTACTTC	CSALRTGGSGETQYF
many	TRBV2	TRBJ2-7	TRBD1	TGTGCCAGCGGGTTGGGACAGGGTCTTTACGAGCAGTACTTC	CASGLGQGLYEQYF
many	TRBV28	TRBJ1-5	-	TGTGCCAGCAGAATCCGAGGACAGAGCAATCAGCCCCAGCATTTT	CASRIRGQSNQPQHF
many	TRBV11-2	TRBJ2-7	TRBD2	TGTGCCAGCAGCATTACTAGCGGGACCTACGAGCAGTACTTC	CASSITSGTYEQYF
many	TRBV6-5	TRBJ1-1	TRBD1	TGTGCCAGCAGTTACTTCCAACAGGGGAAATCTGAAGCTTTCTTT	CASSYFQQGKSEAFF
-	TRBV10-3	TRBJ1-1	TRBD1	TGTGCCATCAGTGGGAAACAGGGGGTGGACACTGAAGCTTTCTTT	CAISGKQGVDTEAFF
many	TRBV2	TRBJ2-5	-	TGTGCCAGCAAGAGCGGAGACCAAGAGACCCAGTACTTC	CASKSGDQETQYF
-	TRBV7-9	TRBJ2-2	-	TGTGCCAGCACCCACGGAAGGACCGGGGAGCTGTTTTTT	CASTHGRTGELFF
few	TRBV20-1	TRBJ2-7	TRBD1	TGCAGTGCTAGTGTTGGACAGGGCTACGAGCAGTACTTC	CSASVGQGYEQYF
few	TRBV7-2	TRBJ2-6	-	TGTGCCAGCGAGTTTTCCGGGGCCAACGTCCTGACTTTC	CASEFSGANVLTF
many	TRBV20-1	TRBJ2-5	-	TGCAGTGCTAGAGATATAGGGGAGACCCAGTACTTC	CSARDIGETQYF
few	TRBV29-1	TRBJ1-2	-	TGCAGCGTTGAAGAAACACAGAGCTCTGTCGGTGGCTACACCTTC	CSVEETQSSVGGYTF
few	TRBV7-2	TRBJ1-3	-	TGTGCCAGCAGCTTACGTTTGGGTGGAAACACCATATATTTT	CASSLRLGGNTIYF
many	TRBV6-1	TRBJ2-7	TRBD1	TGTGCCAGCAGACCCCTTGGACAGGGTCAGCTCGAGCAGTACTTC	CASRPLGQGQLEQYF
many	TRBV6-1	TRBJ2-7	-	TGTGCCAGCAGGACGGACACCTACGAGCAGTACTTC	CASRTDTYEQYF
-	TRBV19	TRBJ1-2	TRBD1	TGTGCCAGTAGTATAGGCGGGACAGGCTATGGCTACACCTTC	CASSIGGTGYGYTF
few	TRBV5-1	TRBJ1-1	-	TGCGCCAGCAGGTACAGCTACGAAGCTTTCTTT	CASRYSYEAFF
many	TRBV24-1	TRBJ1-2	-	TGTGCCACCAGTGACCACGCTACCTTCGGGAGCGTAGATGGCTACACCTTC	CATSDHATFGSVDGYTF
many	TRBV28	TRBJ1-1	-	TGTGCCAGCATCGGGGACAAATTCCTGAACACTGAAGCTTTCTTT	CASIGDKFLNTEAFF
many	TRBV6-9	TRBJ1-4	-	TGTGCCAGCAGTTACAGGGGAGGTGAAAAACTGTTTTTT	CASSYRGGEKLFF
-	TRBV11-2	TRBJ2-3	-	TGTGCCAGCAGCCCGTGGCCAAGGGGAAACACAGATACGCAGTATTTT	CASSPWPRGNTDTQYF
many	TRBV6-1	TRBJ2-5	-	TGTGCCAGCAGTCCCCCCGTGGTGTCCCAGTACCAAGAGACCCAGTACTTC	CASSPPVVSQYQETQYF
-	TRBV10-3	TRBJ2-5	TRBD2	TGTGCCACCCTCGGCCTCCCTAGCGGGAGATATGAGACCCAGTACTTC	CATLGLPSGRYETQYF
few	TRBV9	TRBJ1-5	-	TGTGCCAGCAGCGACGGGACGGCCGGTCAGCCCCAGCATTTT	CASSDGTAGQPQHF
few	TRBV30	TRBJ1-2	-	TGTGCCTGGAGTGCAGGTATTGGTGGCTACACCTTC	CAWSAGIGGYTF
-	TRBV5-5	TRBJ1-2	-	TGTGCCAGCAGCTTGGTACCAGGGCACTATGGCTACACCTTC	CASSLVPGHYGYTF
many	TRBV7-9	TRBJ1-4	TRBD1	TGTGCCAGCAGCTCGGGACAGAGAAATGAAAAACTGTTTTTT	CASSSGQRNEKLFF
-	TRBV11-2	TRBJ2-5	-	TGTGCCAGCAGCTTATCGGCAGGAATAGCGGTTCAGACCCAGTACTTC	CASSLSAGIAVQTQYF
many	TRBV9	TRBJ1-2	TRBD1	TGTGCCAGCGGGACAGGGACTTCGAATGATGGCTACACCTTC	CASGTGTSNDGYTF
many	TRBV2	TRBJ2-7	-	TGTGCCAGCAGTGACCCCGGGGGCGCCAGCTACGAGCAGTACTTC	CASSDPGGASYEQYF
few	TRBV24-1	TRBJ2-5	TRBD2	TGTGCCACCAGTGATGAAGGACTAGCGGGAGAGGGGGAGACCCAGTACTTC	CATSDEGLAGEGETQYF
many	TRBV28	TRBJ1-2	-	TGTGCCAGCAGGCAAGATTGGGACTACACCTTC	CASRQDWDYTF
few	TRBV6-1	TRBJ2-7	TRBD2	TGTGCCAGCAGTCCACCCGGGAGGGTCGAGCAGTACTTC	CASSPPGRVEQYF
once	TRBV6-2/TRBV6-3	TRBJ2-2	-	TGTGCCAGCAGTTGCTCCGGTTCGAACACCGGGGAGCTGTTTTTT	CASSCSGSNTGELFF
many	TRBV12-3/TRBV12-4	TRBJ2-7	-	TGTGCCAGCAGTCCTTTTGGGCCGTACGAGCAGTACTTC	CASSPFGPYEQYF
-	TRBV7-9	TRBJ2-7	TRBD1	TGTGCCAGCAGCTTGAGCATCGGACAGGGGCGCCTCTCCTACGAGCAGTACTTC	CASSLSIGQGRLSYEQYF
-	TRBV6-4	TRBJ1-5	-	TGTGCCAGCAGTTACGGGTCAAATAGCAATCAGCCCCAGCATTTT	CASSYGSNSNQPQHF
many	TRBV7-2	TRBJ2-2	-	TGTGCCAGCAGCCCCGAACGGAATCTTTTTGCGTCGAACACCGGGGAGCTGTTTTTT	CASSPERNLFASNTGELFF
-	TRBV6-5	TRBJ1-1	-	TGTGCCAGCAGTTACCGCCACCCGAACACTGAAGCTTTCTTT	CASSYRHPNTEAFF
few	TRBV6-1	TRBJ2-7	-	TGTGCCAGCAGTCAAGGGGGACTTGCTTACGAGCAGTACTTC	CASSQGGLAYEQYF
few	TRBV30	TRBJ2-2	-	TGTGCCTGGAGTGTACGCAGGGCGAACACCGGGGAGCTGTTTTTT	CAWSVRRANTGELFF
many	TRBV6-2/TRBV6-3	TRBJ1-2	-	TGTGCCAGCAGTCACACAAAGGGACGCCGAGGCTACACCTTC	CASSHTKGRRGYTF
-	TRBV5-1	TRBJ2-5	TRBD2	TGCGCCAGCAGCTTGGCCGGGACTAGCGTGGAGACCCAGTACTTC	CASSLAGTSVETQYF